These T cell receptor beta chains were read from a single sample in a study of siplizumab effects on memory and regulatory T cells. Generated by immunoSEQ multiplex PCR, the TCRdb table keeps only in-frame clones and is missing some. This sample yields about 100,000 clones, of which approximately 90% are seen a single time; 0.55% to 0.85% belongs to the top ten. Specimen: Tregs sorted from blood. The receptor set was obtained from a human donor in good health. CDR3s include the opening cysteine and the closing phenylalanine or tryptophan. Each record gives: J gene, V gene, clone size, D gene, CDR3 protein, CDR3 DNA. D genes are given only for firm matches. Some rows have no size entry. The others give once, few or many, or a class for an expanded clone.

J: TRBJ2-7; V: TRBV5-1; size: -; D: -; CDR3: CASSPNGGTPYEQYF; DNA: TGCGCCAGCAGCCCAAATGGCGGGACGCCCTACGAGCAGTACTTC
J: TRBJ1-1; V: TRBV29-1; size: few; D: -; CDR3: CSVGENTEAFF; DNA: TGCAGCGTTGGGGAGAACACTGAAGCTTTCTTT
J: TRBJ1-1; V: TRBV6-1; size: -; D: TRBD1; CDR3: CASRRQGGNTEAFF; DNA: TGTGCCAGCAGGCGACAGGGTGGCAACACTGAAGCTTTCTTT
J: TRBJ1-2; V: TRBV5-8; size: once; D: -; CDR3: CASTLGTHTF; DNA: TGTGCCAGCACCCTGGGGACCCACACCTTC
J: TRBJ2-7; V: TRBV6-5; size: -; D: -; CDR3: CASSYLTSYEQYF; DNA: TGTGCCAGCAGTTACCTCACTTCCTACGAGCAGTACTTC
J: TRBJ2-5; V: TRBV19; size: -; D: -; CDR3: CASSRIIGVVETQYF; DNA: TGTGCCAGTAGTAGAATAATAGGGGTGGTGGAGACCCAGTACTTC
J: TRBJ2-3; V: TRBV18; size: -; D: TRBD2; CDR3: CASSPLAGGITDTQYF; DNA: TGTGCCAGCTCACCACTAGCGGGAGGGATCACAGATACGCAGTATTTT
J: TRBJ2-2; V: TRBV6-1; size: -; D: -; CDR3: CATPAFLGTGELFF; DNA: TGTGCCACCCCGGCATTTTTGGGAACCGGGGAGCTGTTTTTT
J: TRBJ2-7; V: TRBV2; size: -; D: -; CDR3: CASREGAGEQYF; DNA: TGTGCCAGCAGGGAGGGGGCGGGAGAGCAGTACTTC
J: TRBJ2-7; V: TRBV6-1; size: -; D: -; CDR3: CASSHRQATYEQYF; DNA: TGTGCCAGCAGTCATCGACAGGCTACCTACGAGCAGTACTTC
J: TRBJ2-1; V: TRBV7-2; size: -; D: -; CDR3: CASSLAKTGIRTNEQFF; DNA: TGTGCCAGCAGCTTAGCGAAAACAGGGATTCGAACCAATGAGCAGTTCTTC
J: TRBJ2-3; V: TRBV20-1; size: -; D: -; CDR3: CSARRTDTQYF; DNA: TGCAGTGCTCGACGCACAGATACGCAGTATTTT
J: TRBJ1-2; V: TRBV4-2; size: few; D: -; CDR3: CASSQDWKGMGGYTF; DNA: TGTGCCAGCAGCCAAGATTGGAAGGGGATGGGCGGCTACACCTTC
J: TRBJ2-7; V: TRBV28; size: -; D: TRBD2; CDR3: CASRPSGGYSYEQYF; DNA: TGTGCCAGCAGACCAAGCGGGGGCTACTCCTACGAGCAGTACTTC
J: TRBJ1-1; V: TRBV28; size: -; D: -; CDR3: CASSSLKVGAEAFF; DNA: TGTGCCAGCAGTTCACTTAAAGTGGGAGCTGAAGCTTTCTTT
J: TRBJ2-1; V: TRBV7-9; size: -; D: TRBD2; CDR3: CASSSGTNNEQFF; DNA: TGTGCCAGCAGCAGCGGGACTAACAATGAGCAGTTCTTC